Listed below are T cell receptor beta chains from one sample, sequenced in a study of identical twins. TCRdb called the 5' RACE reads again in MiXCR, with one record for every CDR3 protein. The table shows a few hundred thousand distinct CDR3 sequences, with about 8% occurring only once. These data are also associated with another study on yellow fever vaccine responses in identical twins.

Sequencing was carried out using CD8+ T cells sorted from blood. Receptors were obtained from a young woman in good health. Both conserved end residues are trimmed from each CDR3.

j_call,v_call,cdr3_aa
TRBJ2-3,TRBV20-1,SARDTSGSTDTQY
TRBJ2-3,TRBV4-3,ASSQDARSSTDTQY
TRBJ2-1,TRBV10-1,ASSESFLTSGINEQF
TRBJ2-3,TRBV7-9,ASSWTGGTSTDTQY
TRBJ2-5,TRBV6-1,ASSEDQSPETQY
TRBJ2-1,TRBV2,ASTSTSGGAGTLNEQF
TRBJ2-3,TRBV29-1,SVEERTTDTQY
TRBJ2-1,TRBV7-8,ASSPPRGFRDEQF
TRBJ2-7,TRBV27,ASTHRGPTYEQY
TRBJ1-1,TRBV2,ASKGGGQAF
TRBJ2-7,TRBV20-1,SARASGRGGSYEQY
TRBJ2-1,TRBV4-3,ASSQEVFGAPDNEQF
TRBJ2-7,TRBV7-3,ASSSYAGYEQY
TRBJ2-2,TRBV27,ASGPSGVTGELF
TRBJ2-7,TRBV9,ASSAGPGTSGENYEQY
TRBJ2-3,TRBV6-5,ASSYSAEHTDTQY
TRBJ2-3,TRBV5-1,ASSLLDRVTDTQY
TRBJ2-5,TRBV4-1,ASSQTSGQEI
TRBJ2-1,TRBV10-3,AISDSYNEQF
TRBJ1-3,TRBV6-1,ASSADRWGNTIY
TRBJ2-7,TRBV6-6,ASSKLSTYEQY
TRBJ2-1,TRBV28,ASSFAGGFNEQF
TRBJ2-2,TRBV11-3,ASTLGGNTGELF
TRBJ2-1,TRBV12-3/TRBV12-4,ASSRAYNEQF
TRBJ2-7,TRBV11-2,ASSSDSWEQY
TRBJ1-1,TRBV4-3,ASSQDSGGTEAF
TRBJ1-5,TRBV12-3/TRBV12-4,ASSLDPNQPQH
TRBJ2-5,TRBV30,AWSGDSQETQY
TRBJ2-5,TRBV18,ASSPDGLAGEFQETQY
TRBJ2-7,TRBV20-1,SAATGTDYEQY
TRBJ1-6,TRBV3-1,ASSQADRGFRSPLH
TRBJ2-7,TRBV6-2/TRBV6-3,ASAVQSVQY
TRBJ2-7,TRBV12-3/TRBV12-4,ASRLAGGKYEQY
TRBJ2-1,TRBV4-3,ASSQEFALAYAGSNEQF
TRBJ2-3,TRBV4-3,ASSQPGRSLDTQY
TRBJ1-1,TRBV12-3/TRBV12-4,ASSPSRGEEAF
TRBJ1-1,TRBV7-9,ASSSANTEAF
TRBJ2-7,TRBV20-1,SARDLPSAAYEQY
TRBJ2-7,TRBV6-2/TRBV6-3,ASSLTFSGTGTASYEQY
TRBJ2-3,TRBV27,ASSIIQGGTDTQY
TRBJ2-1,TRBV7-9,ASSPADPYNEQF
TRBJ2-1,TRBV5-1,ASSLAPGGAYNEQF
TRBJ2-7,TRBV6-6,ASSSPSTPEQY
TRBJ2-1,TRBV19,ASSSDLNYNEQF
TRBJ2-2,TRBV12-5,ASGLVQGSTGELF